Following are 20 T cell receptor beta chains from one sample sequenced in a study of T-cell reconstitution after alpha-beta-depleted transplantation in children. Preparing the TCRbeta library involved the use of unique molecular identifiers. In TCRdb, the PCR reads were re-called with MiXCR into one record per CDR3 protein. The sample has under 300,000 distinct CDR3 sequences, under 14% seen once. This specimen was peripheral blood, taken 180 days after TCRalphabeta/CD19-depleted stem cell transplant. These receptors were obtained from a male patient aged 2 to 9 who had a stem cell transplant for chronic granulomatous disease, so the T cells may come from the graft donor.

Ten or more counts support this clonotype. The J gene is TRBJ2-6, the V gene TRBV27; D might be TRBD1 (6 bases). The germline gives CDR1 MNHEY, CDR2 SMNVEV (reference sequence). V lost 9 bases and J lost 0, with 12 bases in between. This CDR3 has 15 residues. CDR3 bases: TGTGCCAGGCCAGGGGTCTCCTCTGGGGCCAACGTCCTGACTTTC. It specifies CARPGVSSGANVLTF.

In its sample, this clonotype was seen many times. J is TRBJ1-5 and V is TRBV10-3, with D possibly being TRBD1 (6 bases). The CDR3 is 15 amino acids. Germline V gives CDR1 ENHRY, CDR2 SYGVKD. Between the trimmed V and J ends, which lost 0 bases and 6 bases, there was a span of 12 bases. CDR3 protein: CAISESLGGRQPQHF. DNA of the CDR3: TGTGCCATCAGTGAGTCGTTGGGGGGCCGTCAGCCCCAGCATTTT.

In its sample, this clonotype was seen many times. This chain uses TRBV7-3 with TRBJ2-1, with 12 nucleotides matching TRBD2. The CDR3 contains 19 residues. The germline V gene has CDR1 SGHTA and CDR2 FQGTGA. Trimming took 1 base from V and 4 from J; bases not matched to a gene: 11. The CDR3 here is CASSLKLLAGGLGYNEQFF. The DNA for the CDR3 is TGTGCCAGCAGCTTAAAGCTCCTAGCGGGGGGGTTGGGGTACAATGAGCAGTTCTTC.

The V call is TRBV19, the J call TRBJ2-2; tentatively, D is TRBD1 (5 bases). The CDR3 consists of 14 residues. Trimming shortened V by 5 bases and J by 6 bases, and 13 bases separated the two germline ends. Germline V gene sequence: CDR1 LNHDA, CDR2 SQIVND (reference sequence). Here the CDR3 reads CASSWAGQSGELFF. CDR3 DNA: TGTGCCAGTAGTTGGGCAGGGCAATCCGGGGAGCTGTTTTTT.

The sample holds many counts of this clonotype. CDR3 coding DNA: TGTGCCAGCAGCCAACCCGGACAGGGCGCGTACTTC. Translating gives CASSQPGQGAYF. The V gene is TRBV7-6, the J gene TRBJ2-7; TRBD1 matches 8 bases. The V and J ends lost 5 bases and 12 bases, in that order; junction bases with no gene match: 9. Germline V lookup: CDR1 SGHVS, CDR2 FNYEAQ. The CDR3 contains 12 residues.

This clonotype was found many times. The chain couples TRBV6-2 or TRBV6-3 to TRBJ2-1; 13 nucleotides align to TRBD2. The V gene's germline CDR1 is MNHEY and CDR2 SVGEGT. V dropped 4 bases and J dropped 2; count of bases not matched to a gene: 2. The CDR3 sequence is 16 residues long. CDR3 coding DNA: TGTGCCAGCAGTTCCGGACTAGCGGGAGCCTACAATGAGCAGTTCTTC. Encoded protein: CASSSGLAGAYNEQFF.

This clonotype was observed many times. The chain uses TRBV12-3 or TRBV12-4 and TRBJ2-4; no clear D gene. The V end lost 5 bases, the J end lost 3 bases, and 14 bases lay between the germline ends. The CDR3 sequence is 15 residues long. The CDR3 region has the DNA TGTGCCAGCAGTCTAATTACAAATTTCAAAAACATTCAGTACTTC. This codes for CASSLITNFKNIQYF.

This clonotype was observed at least ten times. The chain has TRBV6-5 and TRBJ2-2, with D tentatively TRBD2 (5 bases). There are 16 residues in the CDR3. V dropped 2 bases and J dropped 3 bases, with 13 bases sitting between them. The V gene's germline CDR1 is MNHEY and CDR2 SVGAGI. The CDR3 DNA is TGTGCCAGCAGTTACGGACTCCCGGCGGACACCGGGGAGCTGTTTTTT. Its protein product is CASSYGLPADTGELFF.

In this sample, this clonotype turned up many times. CDR3 amino acids: CSARDRAGVVIETQYF. CDR3 nucleotides: TGCAGTGCTAGAGATCGAGCAGGGGTAGTGATAGAGACCCAGTACTTC. This chain links TRBV20-1 with TRBJ2-5, with D tentatively TRBD1 (6 bases). The CDR3 sequence is 16 residues long. Trimming took 0 bases from V and 4 from J, leaving 18 bases between them. Germline CDR1 is DFQATT and CDR2 is SNEGSKA (reference sequence).

Ten or more counts support this clonotype. J is TRBJ1-4 and V is TRBV7-9, with TRBD1 as a possible D gene (6 bases). Trimming left V 0 bases short and J 4 bases short, with 12 bases between. The CDR3 is made up of 16 amino acids. Germline V lookup: CDR1 SEHNR, CDR2 FQNEAQ (reference sequence). CDR3 sequence (DNA): TGTGCCAGCAGCTTAGCCACAGGGCCGGATAATGAAAAACTGTTTTTT. The encoded protein is CASSLATGPDNEKLFF.

The rearrangement links TRBV5-4 to TRBJ2-7; D may be TRBD2 (6 bases). There are 14 residues in the CDR3. Trimming left V 5 bases short and J 2 bases short, with 14 bases between. Germline CDR1 SGHNT, CDR2 YYREEE (reference sequence). In DNA, the CDR3 is TGTGCCAGCAGGCATAGCGGAACAACCTACGAGCAGTACTTC. Translating it yields CASRHSGTTYEQYF.

This clonotype was seen ten or more times. The J gene is TRBJ1-1, the V gene TRBV20-1; D uncertain. V lost 3 bases to trimming and J lost 5 bases, with 13 bases between them. From germline, CDR1 is DFQATT and CDR2 SNEGSKA (reference sequence). The CDR3 length is 13 residues. Here the CDR3 reads CSASPPQWTEAFF. In DNA, the CDR3 is TGCAGTGCTAGTCCCCCCCAGTGGACTGAAGCTTTCTTT.

This clonotype was seen repeatedly, ten times or more. The V gene is TRBV5-1, the J gene TRBJ2-3; TRBD2 matches at 8 bases. With 4 bases clipped from V and 0 bases from J, the junction kept 4 bases outside the gene matches. This CDR3 comprises 15 residues. CDR1 is SGHRS and CDR2 is YFSETQ in the germline V gene. The DNA of the CDR3 is TGCGCCAGCAGCCAACTAGCGGTTAGCACAGATACGCAGTATTTT. It yields the protein CASSQLAVSTDTQYF.

This clonotype appeared many times. The chain recombines TRBV5-5 with TRBJ2-5; TRBD1 is a possible D gene (6 bases). The CDR3 is made up of 15 amino acids. V was clipped by 2 bases and J by 4 bases, with 15 bases between them. The germline V gene has CDR1 SGHKS and CDR2 YYEKEE (reference sequence). The CDR3 region is CASSLMAGARETQYF. CDR3 bases: TGTGCCAGCAGCTTAATGGCAGGGGCCCGAGAGACCCAGTACTTC.

This clonotype appeared many times. J is TRBJ2-1 and V is TRBV5-1; 12 bases are shared with TRBD1. The germline V gene encodes CDR1 SGHRS and CDR2 YFSETQ. This CDR3 spans 15 amino acids. The J segment lost 8 bases and the V segment lost 1 base, leaving 4 bases of the junction unmatched. The CDR3 here is CASSLSGTGGYEQFF. The CDR3 DNA is TGCGCCAGCAGCTTGTCCGGGACAGGGGGCTATGAGCAGTTCTTC.

In regard to this clonotype: A clone one base away is much larger, so this may be a read error. The CDR3 protein is CATSREHEQFF. The CDR3 region has the DNA TGTGCCACCAGCAGAGAGCATGAGCAGTTCTTC. The chain joins TRBV15 to TRBJ2-1, with no clear D. This CDR3 comprises 11 residues. Trimming removed 0 bases at V and 8 bases at J, with 2 bases between. Per germline, CDR1 LNHNV and CDR2 YYDKDF (reference sequence).

V is TRBV12-3 or TRBV12-4 and J is TRBJ2-1; D call uncertain. V was clipped by 7 bases and J by 6 bases, with 7 bases between them. The CDR3 is 11 amino acids. Here the CDR3 reads CASTLGNEQFF. CDR3 bases: TGTGCCAGCACCCTCGGCAATGAGCAGTTCTTC.

This clonotype occurred many times. The gene calls are TRBV5-1 and TRBJ2-3, with TRBD2 matching over 7 bases. V lost 5 bases and J lost 0; bases outside the gene matches: 9. The CDR3 spans 16 residues. The germline V gene has CDR1 SGHRS and CDR2 YFSETQ. CDR3 in DNA: TGCGCCAGCAGTTTGAGCGGGGAGTTTAGCACAGATACGCAGTATTTT. Translated: CASSLSGEFSTDTQYF.

This chain uses TRBV30 with TRBJ2-2; the match to TRBD1 covers 7 bases. The CDR3 is made up of 15 amino acids. CDR1 is GTSNPN, CDR2 SVGIG, per germline (reference sequence). The ends lost 2 bases at V and 5 bases at J; junction bases unmatched: 8. The CDR3 region is CAWSRGLKGTGELFF. The CDR3 bases are TGTGCCTGGAGTAGGGGGCTTAAAGGGACCGGGGAGCTGTTTTTT.

This clonotype came up many times. The V call is TRBV29-1, the J call TRBJ1-2; D is unclear. The V end lost 1 base, the J end lost 2 bases, and 20 bases lay between the germline ends. CDR1 and CDR2 (germline): SQVTM, ANQGSEA. The CDR3 sequence is 17 residues long. Here the CDR3 reads CSVEAALDRVGNYGYTF. CDR3 DNA: TGCAGCGTTGAAGCGGCCCTAGACCGGGTGGGGAACTATGGCTACACCTTC.